This T cell receptor (beta chain) is from a study of immune evolution from preneoplasia to lung adenocarcinoma. Background on the study: HLA loss of heterozygosity: 7% AIS, under 19% MIA, around 33% ADC, none AAH.

Study-level results: Normal lung had the highest top T cell clone frequencies.

V gave up 2 bases and J gave up 4 bases; unmatched junction bases: 4. The length of the CDR3 is 16 residues. The germline CDR1 and CDR2 sequences are ENHRY and SYGVKD. Using immunoSEQ multiplex PCR, the repertoire was profiled, and TCRdb retains in-frame clones only, with some absent. The profile shows 5,000 to 8,000 clones, almost 80% of them singletons. Details on this clone: As yet, its antigen is unknown.

The sequence came from a person aged 60-80 years with lung adenocarcinoma. V gene TRBV10-3 combines with J gene TRBJ2-3; the match to TRBD2 covers 12 bases. The sequenced material came from FFPE minimally invasive lung adenocarcinoma tissue. CDR3 protein: CAISEGTSGFADTQYF. In DNA, the CDR3 is TGTGCCATCAGTGAGGGGACTAGCGGGTTCGCAGATACGCAGTATTTT.